This T cell receptor (beta chain) was sequenced for a study of T-cell memory formation after mild COVID-19. Findings and limits, study-wide: Among CD4+ contracting clones, most were CM and EM, and CD8+ ones EMRA. Later expanders leaned CD4+, whereas clones that contracted between day 15 and 85 were balanced CD4/CD8.

cDNA libraries for TCR alpha and TCR beta, carrying sample barcodes and UMIs, came from 5'RACE with constant-segment primers. Via MiXCR, TCRdb re-called the 5' RACE reads, giving one row per CDR3 protein. The sample includes just over 350,000 distinct CDR3 sequences, 13% to 15% seen only once; the top ten take roughly a fifth. The table lists this clonotype with a few counts. Its antigen remains unidentified. The sample consisted of PBMCs or a T cell subset sorted from them (not recorded which). This clonotype originated in a man younger than 30 who had mild COVID-19 (a few samples of this study predate the infection). Cell type and time point are not known.

The CDR3 region has the DNA TGCAGTGCTAGAGAACAGGGGGATAGCAATCAGCCCCAGCATTTT. It yields the protein CSAREQGDSNQPQHF. The V and J genes are TRBV20-1 and TRBJ1-5, with TRBD1 matching over 8 bases. The CDR3 loop spans 15 amino acids. J lost 0 bases, V lost 0 bases, and 1 base had no gene match. The germline V gene encodes CDR1 DFQATT and CDR2 SNEGSKA (reference sequence).